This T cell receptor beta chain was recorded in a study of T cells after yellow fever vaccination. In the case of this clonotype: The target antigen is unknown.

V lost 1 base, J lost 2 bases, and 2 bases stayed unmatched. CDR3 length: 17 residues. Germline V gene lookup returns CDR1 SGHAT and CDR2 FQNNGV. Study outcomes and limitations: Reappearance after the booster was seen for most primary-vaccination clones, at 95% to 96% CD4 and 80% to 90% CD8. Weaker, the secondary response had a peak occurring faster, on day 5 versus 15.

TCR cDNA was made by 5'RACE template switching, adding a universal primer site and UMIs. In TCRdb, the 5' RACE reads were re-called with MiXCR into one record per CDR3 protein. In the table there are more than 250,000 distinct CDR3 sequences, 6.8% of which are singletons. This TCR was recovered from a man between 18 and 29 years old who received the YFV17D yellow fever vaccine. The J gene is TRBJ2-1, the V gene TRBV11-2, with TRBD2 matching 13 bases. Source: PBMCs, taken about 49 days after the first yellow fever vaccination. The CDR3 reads CASSLVGTSGAYNEQFF. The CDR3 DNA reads TGTGCCAGCAGCTTAGTAGGGACTAGCGGGGCCTACAATGAGCAGTTCTTC.